This is a list of T cell receptor beta chains from one sample in a study of T cell repertoires in cytomegalovirus infection. What these receptors recognize is not known. TCRdb re-called the reads through MiXCR, storing one row per CDR3 protein. The table records approximately 910,000 distinct CDR3 sequences, around 31% of them present only once. Sequenced here: cultured CD8+ T cells from PBMCs, sampled from culture after CMV antigen stimulation. These receptors were obtained from a human donor in good health (CMV status not recorded). Some clones in this sample may be carry-over from other donors' samples. The CDR3 runs from the conserved cysteine through the conserved F or W. The D gene is left open where the match is weak. Size is omitted from some rows. Given values are once, few, many or a class for expanded clones.

D gene | J gene | clone size | V gene | CDR3 protein | CDR3 DNA
. | TRBJ1-2 | . | TRBV28 | CASSPAGEDGYTF | TGTGCCAGCAGCCCGGCAGGGGAAGACGGCTACACCTTC
. | TRBJ2-2 | . | TRBV7-6 | CASSLARDWAGELFF | TGTGCCAGCAGCTTAGCCAGGGACTGGGCCGGGGAGCTGTTTTTT
TRBD1 | TRBJ1-5 | . | TRBV6-6 | CASQGANQPQHF | TGTGCCAGCCAGGGGGCAAATCAGCCCCAGCATTTT
TRBD1 | TRBJ1-2 | . | TRBV5-1 | CASSLVGTGDYGYTF | TGCGCCAGCAGCTTGGTCGGGACAGGTGACTATGGCTACACCTTC
. | TRBJ2-7 | few | TRBV6-5 | CASSYSQLSYEQYF | TGTGCCAGCAGTTACTCGCAACTTTCCTACGAGCAGTACTTC
. | TRBJ2-1 | . | TRBV4-1 | CASSRNYNEQFF | TGCGCCAGCAGTCGCAACTACAATGAGCAGTTCTTC
. | TRBJ2-3 | few | TRBV10-1 | CASSEFRQTADTQYF | TGCGCCAGCAGTGAGTTCCGACAAACGGCGGATACGCAGTATTTT
. | TRBJ1-1 | . | TRBV27 | CASISWGDTEAFF | TGTGCCAGCATCTCTTGGGGAGACACTGAAGCTTTCTTT
. | TRBJ2-3 | . | TRBV24-1 | CATSEFAGSSTDTQYF | TGTGCCACCAGTGAGTTCGCGGGGAGTAGCACAGATACGCAGTATTTT
. | TRBJ2-1 | few | TRBV7-9 | CAIRPRGSYNEQFF | TGTGCCATCCGCCCCAGGGGATCCTACAATGAGCAGTTCTTC
. | TRBJ2-1 | . | TRBV27 | CASSSTVDSSYNEQFF | TGTGCCAGCAGTTCGACAGTAGATAGCTCCTACAATGAGCAGTTCTTC
. | TRBJ1-6 | many | TRBV7-6 | CASSLAGGSPLHF | TGTGCCAGCAGCTTAGCTGGCGGCTCACCCCTCCACTTT
. | TRBJ2-2 | . | TRBV4-3 | CASSLQGDTGELFF | TGCGCCAGCAGCCTGCAAGGGGACACCGGGGAGCTGTTTTTT
. | TRBJ1-2 | . | TRBV27 | CASSLSGGGLYGYTF | TGTGCCAGCAGTTTATCGGGAGGCGGGCTGTATGGCTACACCTTC
. | TRBJ2-7 | . | TRBV5-6 | CASSDNRGEQYF | TGTGCCAGCAGCGACAACAGAGGCGAGCAGTACTTC
. | TRBJ1-1 | . | TRBV20-1 | CSARGGGQAFF | TGCAGTGCCCGAGGGGGGGGCCAAGCTTTCTTT
. | TRBJ2-1 | . | TRBV7-8 | CASSLPGRGSYNEQFF | TGTGCCAGCAGCTTACCCGGTAGGGGATCCTACAATGAGCAGTTCTTC
TRBD1 | TRBJ1-2 | . | TRBV9 | CASTGTGGRSPYGYTF | TGTGCCAGCACCGGGACAGGGGGCAGGAGCCCTTATGGCTACACCTTC
TRBD1 | TRBJ1-4 | . | TRBV7-9 | CASMGQDEKLFF | TGTGCCAGCATGGGACAGGATGAAAAACTGTTTTTT
. | TRBJ1-5 | many | TRBV20-1 | CSARILGERQPQHF | TGCAGTGCTAGAATTTTGGGGGAGCGTCAGCCCCAGCATTTT
TRBD2 | TRBJ2-5 | few | TRBV7-4 | CASSSGTSGGGETQYF | TGTGCCAGCAGCTCCGGGACTAGCGGGGGCGGAGAGACCCAGTACTTC
. | TRBJ2-4 | . | TRBV9 | CASSPRREKENIQYF | TGTGCCAGCAGCCCCCGCCGGGAAAAGGAAAACATTCAGTACTTC
. | TRBJ2-5 | . | TRBV5-4 | CASSWRQRQETQYF | TGTGCCAGCAGCTGGAGGCAGCGGCAAGAGACCCAGTACTTC
. | TRBJ1-2 | . | TRBV6-2/TRBV6-3 | CASSYTGTWSGNYGYTF | TGTGCCAGCAGTTACACCGGGACATGGAGTGGAAACTATGGCTACACCTTC